One and the same sample provided the 31 T cell receptor beta chains below, sequenced in a study of OX40 agonist ivuxolimab in advanced cancers. Libraries were prepared by immunoSEQ multiplex PCR; TCRdb keeps only in-frame clonotypes and omits some of them. The data contain around 77,000 clones, 80% to 90% of them seen just once; the ten biggest clones take up 0.94%. The starting material was CD4+ or CD8+ T cells sorted from blood, obtained in a trial of the OX40 agonist ivuxolimab. The receptor source for this set is an adult with an advanced solid tumor such as melanoma, head and neck, liver or kidney cancer.

The chain recombines TRBV14 with TRBJ2-7; 14 bases agree with TRBD2. The CDR3 runs to 18 residues. Trimming took 6 bases from V and 5 from J; bases not matched to a gene: 15. Germline V CDR1 and CDR2: SGHDN, FVKESK. This CDR3 reads CASRRPGTSGSVKDEQYF. CDR3 in DNA: TGTGCCAGCAGGCGACCCGGGACTAGCGGGAGCGTCAAGGACGAGCAGTACTTC. The full variable domain, rest sourced from reference TRBV14 and TRBJ2-7, is EAGVTQFPSHSVIEKGQTVTLRCDPISGHDNLYWYRRVMGKEIKFLLHFVKESKQDESGMPNNRFLAERTGGTYSTLKVQPAELEDSGVYFCASRRPGTSGSVKDEQYFGPGTRLTVT.

This chain uses TRBV28 with TRBJ2-5; the D is unclear. The end of the DNA aligns better with TRBJ2-7, so the J call may be wrong. The CDR3 is 15 residues long. Germline V lookup: CDR1 MDHEN, CDR2 SYDVKM. CDR3 protein: CASSPTASPSYEQYF. CDR3 DNA: TGTGCCAGCAGCCCAACGGCCAGTCCCTCCTACGAGCAGTACTTC.

The rearrangement uses TRBV21-1 and TRBJ1-3. TRBV21-1 is tagged as a pseudogene. The CDR3 consists of 16 residues. The CDR3 nucleotides read TGTGCCAGCAGCATCGGGCGGAGAAGCTCTGGAAACACCATATATTTT. As protein: CASSIGRRSSGNTIYF.

For the CDR3, the DNA is TGTGCCAGCAGTGACCGGACAGGGGGCAATGAGCAGTTCTTC. Protein product: CASSDRTGGNEQFF. The chain carries TRBV6-6 and TRBJ2-1; TRBD1 aligns across 10 bases. Germline loops: CDR1 MNHNY, CDR2 SVGAGI (reference sequence). V was clipped by 5 bases and J by 6 bases; unmatched bases: 4. The CDR3 totals 14 residues.

The chain recombines TRBV10-3 with TRBJ1-1; D perhaps matches TRBD1 (6 bases). The CDR3 is 15 amino acids. Germline values: CDR1 ENHRY, CDR2 SYGVKD. The germline V and J ends were trimmed by 10 bases and 1 base, with 19 bases remaining between them. CDR3 amino acids: CATSQGVLANTEAFF. CDR3 bases: TGTGCCACCTCACAGGGAGTTCTCGCGAACACTGAAGCTTTCTTT.

The chain joins TRBV5-4 to TRBJ2-1, with no clear D. V was trimmed by 1 base and J by 2 bases, leaving 10 bases between them. The CDR3 totals 15 residues. Germline assignment: CDR1 SGHNT and CDR2 YYREEE (reference sequence). CDR3 region: CASSLPKFTYNEQFF. The DNA for the CDR3 is TGTGCCAGCAGCTTGCCCAAATTCACCTACAATGAGCAGTTCTTC.

This clone was seen more than once but under ten times. The chain has TRBV7-9 and TRBJ2-7; D is undetermined. Germline values: CDR1 SEHNR, CDR2 FQNEAQ (reference sequence). The ends were cut back, 5 bases at V and 3 bases at J, with 5 bases in the middle. The CDR3 consists of 11 residues. The CDR3 DNA reads TGTGCCAGCAGCCCCCTCTACGAGCAGTACTTC. Translated: CASSPLYEQYF.

The gene calls are TRBV11-2 and TRBJ2-1; unclear D gene. Trimming pared 4 bases from V and 0 bases from J, leaving 13 bases between. In germline, CDR1 is SGHAT, CDR2 FQNNGV. The length of the CDR3 is 16 residues. In DNA form, the CDR3 reads TGTGCCAGCAGCTCCCTGGACGGCAGCTCCTACAATGAGCAGTTCTTC. It codes for CASSSLDGSSYNEQFF. Complete variable domain (other parts from reference TRBV11-2 and TRBJ2-1): EAGVAQSPRYKIIEKRQSVAFWCNPISGHATLYWYQQILGQGPKLLIQFQNNGVVDDSQLPKDRFSAERLKGVDSTLKIQPAKLEDSAVYLCASSSLDGSSYNEQFFGPGTRLTVL.

The chain's CDR3 is CASSVVPPPESGELFF. As DNA, the CDR3 is TGTGCCAGCAGCGTAGTACCCCCCCCGGAATCCGGGGAGCTGTTTTTT. This rearrangement joins TRBV9 to TRBJ2-2; D ambiguous. V gave up 0 bases and J gave up 6 bases, with 15 bases separating them. Germline V gene lookup returns CDR1 SGDLS and CDR2 YYNGEE. This CDR3 comprises 16 residues.

This clone was seen a single time. This chain links TRBV19 with TRBJ2-3; 8 nucleotides line up with TRBD2. The CDR3 runs 15 residues. Trimming took 8 bases from V and 2 from J; bases not matched to a gene: 9. Germline CDR1 and CDR2: LNHDA and SQIVND (reference sequence). CDR3 amino acids: CASSRYSGNTDTQYF. The DNA of the CDR3 is TGTGCCAGTTCCCGTTATAGCGGGAACACAGATACGCAGTATTTT.

CDR3 coding DNA: TGTGCCAGCAGTGTACAGGGGTCCTACGAGCAGTACTTC. Protein: CASSVQGSYEQYF. The chain carries TRBV6-1 and TRBJ2-7; 7 bases agree with TRBD1. This CDR3 region has 13 residues. Looked up from germline, CDR1 is MNHNS and CDR2 is SASEGT. V was pared by 4 bases and J by 1 base, with 1 base of the junction left unmatched.

The V call is TRBV10-2, the J call TRBJ1-1; no firm D call. The germline V gene has CDR1 WSHSY and CDR2 SAAADI. Trimming cost V 2 bases and J 0 bases, with 10 bases left between them. CDR3 length: 15 amino acids. CDR3 residues: CASSEGVTLNTEAFF. Written as DNA, the CDR3 is TGCGCCAGCAGTGAGGGTGTCACGCTGAACACTGAAGCTTTCTTT.

The rearrangement links TRBV5-4 to TRBJ2-1, with TRBD2 matching 12 bases. The CDR3 sequence is 16 residues long. The trim removed 3 bases at V and 5 bases at J, leaving 6 bases unmatched. Germline V gene lookup returns CDR1 SGHNT and CDR2 YYREEE (reference sequence). The CDR3 sequence: CASSSFLAGGHNEQFF. The CDR3 bases are TGTGCCAGCAGCTCCTTCCTAGCGGGGGGGCACAATGAGCAGTTCTTC.

This clone turned up a few times. The chain combines TRBV30 with TRBJ2-7; D is possibly TRBD2 (6 bases). Per the germline V gene, CDR1 is GTSNPN and CDR2 is SVGIG (reference sequence). CDR3 size: 14 residues. Trimming took 4 bases from V and 2 from J, leaving 15 bases between them. CDR3 sequence reads: CAWTLGRGPYEQYF. As DNA, the CDR3 is TGTGCCTGGACCCTTGGGCGGGGCCCCTACGAGCAGTACTTC.

The chain uses TRBV2 and TRBJ1-5; 9 bases match TRBD1. V trimming: 7 bases; J trimming: 6 bases; junction bases outside the gene matches: 7. The CDR3 covers 14 residues. Germline CDR1 and CDR2: SNHLY and FYNNEI. The CDR3 bases are TGTGCCAGCACTCCGACAGGGGGGGGTCAGCCCCAGCATTTT. This codes for CASTPTGGGQPQHF.

This rearrangement joins TRBV29-1 to TRBJ2-3; unclear D gene. Germline V gene sequence: CDR1 SQVTM, CDR2 ANQGSEA. Trimming removed 6 bases at V and 4 bases at J, with 8 bases between. This CDR3 is built from 11 residues. The CDR3 reads CSVVIADTQYF. The CDR3 DNA sequence: TGCAGCGTAGTGATTGCAGATACGCAGTATTTT.

This rearrangement joins TRBV2 to TRBJ1-2; the D gene is possibly TRBD1 (6 bases). CDR3 length equals 15 residues. Germline CDR1 reads SNHLY; CDR2 reads FYNNEI. V lost 6 bases and J 4 bases, leaving 18 bases between the germline ends. The chain's CDR3 is CASSVFARGGYGYTF. Written as DNA, the CDR3 is TGTGCCAGCAGCGTATTCGCGAGGGGGGGCTATGGCTACACCTTC.

This rearrangement joins TRBV4-2 to TRBJ2-1; D remains ambiguous. The CDR3 runs to 14 residues. Trimming pared 2 bases from V and 9 bases from J, leaving 14 bases between. The V gene's germline CDR1 is LGHNA and CDR2 YNFKEQ. Written as DNA, the CDR3 is TGTGCCAGCAGCCAACGCGGAAGGTTGGGTGAGCAGTTCTTC. Translating it yields CASSQRGRLGEQFF.

The CDR3 region has the DNA TGTGCCAGCAGCTCGGGATTCGCAGATACGCAGTATTTT. It translates to CASSSGFADTQYF. The rearrangement joins TRBV7-9 to TRBJ2-3, with D possibly matching TRBD2 (5 bases). Deletions cut 4 bases from V and 4 bases from J, with 9 bases between. This CDR3 has 13 amino acids. Germline loops: CDR1 SEHNR, CDR2 FQNEAQ (reference sequence). Variable domain in full (rest from reference TRBV7-9 and TRBJ2-3): DTGVSQNPRHKITKRGQNVTFRCDPISEHNRLYWYRQTLGQGPEFLTYFQNEAQLEKSRLLSDRFSAERPKGSFSTLEIQRTEQGDSAMYLCASSSGFADTQYFGPGTRLTVL.

The J gene is TRBJ2-2, the V gene TRBV12-5; D remains unclear. The CDR3 covers 13 residues. V gave up 7 bases and J gave up 3 bases, with 9 bases separating them. Germline CDR1 is LGHNT and CDR2 is FRNRAP. The CDR3 region has the DNA TGTGCTAGTGCTTACCAACACACCGGGGAGCTGTTTTTT. This gives the protein CASAYQHTGELFF.

The V gene is TRBV10-3, the J gene TRBJ2-7, with D possibly being TRBD1 or TRBD2 (5 bases each). This CDR3 contains 15 residues. V was clipped by 5 bases and J by 6 bases, with 20 bases between them. Germline V CDR1 and CDR2: ENHRY, SYGVKD. CDR3 nucleotides: TGTGCCATCAGTAAAGGGGACGGTGGAGTACTCGAGCAGTACTTC. This gives the protein CAISKGDGGVLEQYF.

The chain combines TRBV13 with TRBJ2-2, with D possibly TRBD2 on 6 matching bases. Trimming shortened V by 1 base and J by 4 bases, and 19 bases separated the two germline ends. Looked up from germline, CDR1 is PRHDT and CDR2 is FYEKMQ (reference sequence). There are 18 residues in the CDR3. In nucleotides, the CDR3 is TGTGCCAGCAGCTTAGATGGGAACAGCGGGCTAACCACCGGGGAGCTGTTTTTT. Encoded protein: CASSLDGNSGLTTGELFF.

This chain links TRBV9 with TRBJ1-2; tentative D call: TRBD1 (5 bases). Trimming stripped 2 bases from V and 6 bases from J, with 23 bases between. CDR1 is SGDLS and CDR2 is YYNGEE in the germline V gene. The CDR3 is made up of 17 amino acids. The CDR3 spells CASSVSFSGLGRNGYTF. CDR3 DNA: TGTGCCAGCAGCGTCTCTTTCTCAGGACTGGGGCGGAATGGCTACACCTTC.

The chain carries TRBV5-8 and TRBJ1-5; D ambiguous. Trimming took 1 base from V and 1 from J, leaving 6 bases between them. The CDR3 sequence is 14 residues long. Looked up from germline, CDR1 is SGHTS and CDR2 is YDEGEE. The CDR3 DNA reads TGTGCCAGCAGCTTGTACCGGAGCAATCAGCCCCAGCATTTT. This encodes CASSLYRSNQPQHF. The full variable domain, its missing parts supplied by reference TRBV5-8 and TRBJ1-5, is EAGVTQSPTHLIKTRGQQATLRCSPISGHTSVYWYQQALGLGLQFLLWYDEGEERNRGNFPPRFSGRQFPNYSSELNVNALELEDSALYLCASSLYRSNQPQHFGDGTRLSIL.

The genes are TRBV19 and TRBJ1-1; TRBD1 aligns across 10 bases. With 7 bases clipped from V and 1 base from J, the junction kept 9 bases outside the gene matches. Germline CDR1 and CDR2: LNHDA and SQIVND (reference sequence). The CDR3 has 16 amino acids. The CDR3 spells CASTPGQGRGNTEAFF. The CDR3, as DNA: TGTGCCAGTACCCCGGGACAGGGGAGGGGGAACACTGAAGCTTTCTTT.

The chain recombines TRBV5-1 with TRBJ1-4; TRBD1 matches at 10 bases. J was trimmed by 5 bases and V by 0 bases; bases with no gene match: 1. Germline CDR1 is SGHRS and CDR2 is YFSETQ. This CDR3 region has 15 residues. This chain's CDR3 is CASSLEGQGNEKLFF. CDR3 sequence (DNA): TGCGCCAGCAGCTTGGAGGGACAGGGGAATGAAAAACTGTTTTTT.

The chain recombines TRBV19 with TRBJ2-7; the D is unclear. The CDR3 contains 12 residues. The V end was cut by 3 bases, the J end by 5 bases, with 8 bases between. The germline gives CDR1 LNHDA, CDR2 SQIVND (reference sequence). Written as DNA, the CDR3 is TGTGCCAGTAGTATTGGAAGCAACGAGCAGTACTTC. Residues: CASSIGSNEQYF. Full variable domain (missing parts from reference TRBV19 and TRBJ2-7): DGGITQSPKYLFRKEGQNVTLSCEQNLNHDAMYWYRQDPGQGLRLIYYSQIVNDFQKGDIAEGYSVSREKKESFPLTVTSAQKNPTAFYLCASSIGSNEQYFGPGTRLTVT.

The J gene is TRBJ2-1, the V gene TRBV11-2; D gene uncertain. V was shortened by 5 bases and J by 5 bases, with 7 bases between the two germline ends. Germline CDR1 reads SGHAT; CDR2 reads FQNNGV. The length of the CDR3 is 12 residues. CDR3 loop: CASSTINNEQFF. The CDR3 bases are TGTGCCAGCAGCACCATTAACAATGAGCAGTTCTTC. Supplemented by reference TRBV11-2 and TRBJ2-1, the full variable domain reads EAGVAQSPRYKIIEKRQSVAFWCNPISGHATLYWYQQILGQGPKLLIQFQNNGVVDDSQLPKDRFSAERLKGVDSTLKIQPAKLEDSAVYLCASSTINNEQFFGPGTRLTVL.

This chain joins TRBV6-1 and TRBJ1-2, with 8 bases matching TRBD1. This CDR3 region has 15 residues. CDR1 MNHNS and CDR2 SASEGT come from the germline V gene. V shed 5 bases and J 2 bases; nucleotides not matched to a gene: 7. CDR3 in DNA: TGTGCCAGCAGTATGCGACAGGGGATCAACTATGGCTACACCTTC. This translates into CASSMRQGINYGYTF.

This sequence joins TRBV6-5 and TRBJ1-2, with a weak D call TRBD1 (6 bases). The CDR3 has 15 residues. Germline V gives CDR1 MNHEY, CDR2 SVGAGI. V was trimmed by 4 bases and J by 6 bases, leaving 18 bases between them. The CDR3 here is CASSSPGGGPDGYTF. CDR3 coding DNA: TGTGCCAGCAGTTCCCCCGGGGGGGGGCCGGATGGCTACACCTTC.

The chain employs TRBV2 and TRBJ2-5, with D perhaps TRBD1 or TRBD2 (5 bases each). The germline V gene has CDR1 SNHLY and CDR2 FYNNEI. The V gene lost 5 bases and the J gene lost 5 bases, with 12 bases spanning the gap. The CDR3 consists of 13 residues. CDR3 nucleotide sequence: TGTGCCAGCAGTTACAGGAGAGGGGAGACCCAGTACTTC. Protein sequence: CASSYRRGETQYF.